This TCR beta chain was retrieved from a study of blood T cell repertoires in COVID-19. Study-level information: Acute and convalescent COVID-19 specimens originated in the United States, Italy and Spain.

Germline V gene data show CDR1 as SGHVS and CDR2 as FNYEAQ. Trimming removed 5 bases from V and 5 bases from J; junction bases left unmatched: 11. The CDR3 length is 15 residues. Study processing details: Reference gene primer amplification yielded estimated nucleated cell counts. TCRdb's table, derived via immunoSEQ multiplex PCR, lists solely in-frame clones and lacks some. V and J calls and clone size are given by that table; D and trimming were obtained from the DNA. Among fewer than 150,000 clones listed, approximately 80% were seen once. Material: peripheral blood. This receptor was taken from a man aged 55 to 70 who had recovered from COVID-19. This chain links TRBV7-6 with TRBJ2-5, with TRBD2 matching 7 bases. CDR3 region: CASSPSGTGGETQYF. In DNA, the CDR3 is TGTGCCAGCAGCCCCAGCGGGACTGGGGGGGAGACCCAGTACTTC.